This paragraph reports one T cell receptor beta chain. This specimen belongs to a study of blood T cell repertoires in COVID-19. For the study at large: Italy, Spain and the United States were the sources of the convalescent and acute COVID-19 samples. The cDNA or gDNA used as material had been derived from T cells, B-cell-depleted T cells, or PBMCs.

Sequencing used immunoSEQ multiplex PCR; TCRdb keeps in-frame clones, though not all of them. The sample yields over 80,000 clones, approximately 87% seen once. CDR3 length: 17 amino acids. V was cut by 0 bases and J by 6 bases, with 19 bases left in between. The germline CDR1 and CDR2 sequences are SGHNT and YYREEE (reference sequence). This TCR was sampled from a human donor in a cohort sampled during active COVID-19. This sequence joins TRBV5-4 and TRBJ2-1; possibly TRBD2 for D (6 bases). Sequencing used peripheral blood. The CDR3 DNA is TGTGCCAGCAGCTTGGGATTCGTGGGAGGCTTCCCCAATGAGCAGTTCTTC. Translating gives CASSLGFVGGFPNEQFF.